Each of the 10 T cell receptor beta chains below was sequenced from the same sample in a study of T cells in tuberculosis. Some clones are missing from TCRdb's copy, which holds only in-frame ones; the method was immunoSEQ multiplex PCR. The sample holds about 31,000 clones, around 96% seen once. Sample: PBMCs. The origin of the receptors is a donor aged 5-35 years with latent tuberculosis or without tuberculosis infection.

This clone appeared a single time. The gene calls are TRBV5-1 and TRBJ1-1; D might be TRBD1 (6 bases). The CDR3 runs to 15 residues. V lost 3 bases to trimming and J lost 3 bases, with 15 bases between them. Germline lookup yields CDR1 SGHRS and CDR2 YFSETQ. The CDR3 loop reads CASSSPETGHTEAFF. The CDR3 DNA follows: TGCGCCAGCAGCTCGCCTGAGACAGGACACACTGAAGCTTTCTTT.

This chain's CDR3 is CASSGTGGTEAFF. DNA for the CDR3: TGTGCCAGCAGTGGAACAGGGGGCACTGAAGCTTTCTTT. J is TRBJ1-1 and V is TRBV25-1, with TRBD1 identical over 8 bases. Germline-derived CDR1 and CDR2 are MGHDK and SYGVNS. The CDR3 is made up of 13 amino acids. V gave up 4 bases and J gave up 4 bases; unmatched junction bases: 2.

This chain's CDR3 is CASSPKDRATDTQYF. The CDR3 region has the DNA TGTGCCAGCAGTCCGAAGGACAGGGCCACAGATACGCAGTATTTT. The chain has TRBV7-9 and TRBJ2-3, with 8 bases aligning to TRBD1. The CDR3 length is 15 residues. Per germline, CDR1 SEHNR and CDR2 FQNEAQ (reference sequence). V lost 6 bases, J lost 2 bases, and 7 bases stayed unmatched.

The V and J genes are TRBV7-2 and TRBJ1-1; D remains unclear. This CDR3 spans 14 amino acids. Germline CDR1 and CDR2: SGHTA and FQGNSA. The ends were cut back, 3 bases at V and 5 bases at J, with 13 bases in the middle. The DNA of the CDR3 is TGTGCCAGCAGCTTCATGGAGGGCTCAACTGAAGCTTTCTTT. Protein product: CASSFMEGSTEAFF.

The gene calls are TRBV6-6 and TRBJ1-5, with D perhaps TRBD1 (5 bases). Germline V CDR1 and CDR2: MNHNY, SVGAGI (reference sequence). V lost 3 bases to trimming and J lost 3 bases, with 15 bases between them. The CDR3 spans 16 residues. The CDR3 loop is CASSYNGQGFNQPQHF. In DNA form, the CDR3 reads TGTGCCAGCAGTTATAATGGACAAGGATTCAATCAGCCCCAGCATTTT.

The rearrangement uses TRBV6-6 and TRBJ2-3, with a possible D match to TRBD2 (6 bases). CDR3 length: 16 residues. Between the trimmed V and J ends, which lost 1 base and 4 bases, there was a span of 15 bases. Germline-derived CDR1 and CDR2 are MNHNY and SVGAGI (reference sequence). CDR3 amino acids: CASSYYSWGGSDTQYF. In nucleotides, the CDR3 is TGTGCCAGCAGTTACTACTCGTGGGGAGGCTCAGATACGCAGTATTTT.

This chain links TRBV6-6 with TRBJ2-7, with D possibly matching TRBD2 (5 bases). The CDR3 is made up of 12 amino acids. The germline V gene has CDR1 MNHNY and CDR2 SVGAGI (reference sequence). Trimming removed 11 bases at V and 3 bases at J, with 14 bases between. CDR3 loop: CAAQGGSYEQYF. In DNA form, the CDR3 reads TGTGCCGCTCAAGGTGGGAGCTACGAGCAGTACTTC.

V and J are TRBV2 and TRBJ1-3; perhaps TRBD1 as D (6 bases). Trimming shortened V by 5 bases and J by 4 bases, and 18 bases separated the two germline ends. Germline CDR1 and CDR2: SNHLY and FYNNEI. This CDR3 has 16 residues. As DNA, the CDR3 is TGTGCCAGCAGTATTCTTTACAGGGTTTCGGGAAACACCATATATTTT. This sequence encodes CASSILYRVSGNTIYF.

The J gene is TRBJ2-2, the V gene TRBV4-1, with D maybe TRBD2 (5 bases). Germline CDR1 MGHRA, CDR2 YSYEKL. CDR3 length: 15 amino acids. V was shortened by 6 bases and J by 2 bases, with 13 bases between the two germline ends. In DNA form, the CDR3 reads TGCGCCAGCAGACGGGCCGGGGAAAACACCGGGGAGCTGTTTTTT. Translating it yields CASRRAGENTGELFF.

The chain links TRBV29-1 to TRBJ2-7; 7 bases are shared with TRBD2. V shed 6 bases, J shed 5 bases, and the junction held 16 bases outside the gene matches. The CDR3 consists of 15 residues. The V gene's germline CDR1 is SQVTM and CDR2 ANQGSEA. The CDR3 spells CSVLERGRGGDEQYF. The CDR3 nucleotides read TGCAGCGTACTTGAGCGGGGACGCGGAGGGGACGAGCAGTACTTC.